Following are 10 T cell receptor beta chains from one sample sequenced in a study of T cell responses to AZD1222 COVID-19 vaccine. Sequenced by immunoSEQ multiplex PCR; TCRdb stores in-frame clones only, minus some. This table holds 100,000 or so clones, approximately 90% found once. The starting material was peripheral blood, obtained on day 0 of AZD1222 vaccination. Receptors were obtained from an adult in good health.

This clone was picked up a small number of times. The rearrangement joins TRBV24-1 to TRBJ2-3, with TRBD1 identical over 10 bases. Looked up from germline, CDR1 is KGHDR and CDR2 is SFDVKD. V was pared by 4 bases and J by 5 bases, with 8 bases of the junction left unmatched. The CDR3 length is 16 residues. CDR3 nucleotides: TGTGCCACCAGTGACCGACAGGGGGCATTAGAAGATACGCAGTATTTT. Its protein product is CATSDRQGALEDTQYF.

CDR3 DNA: TGCGCCAGCAGCCAAGAGGCGGGTTCAGGGACCCAGTACTTC. Protein sequence: CASSQEAGSGTQYF. This chain joins TRBV4-1 and TRBJ2-5; D possibly corresponds to TRBD2 (5 bases). The CDR3 covers 14 residues. With 0 bases removed from V and 7 bases from J, the gap between germline ends came to 12 bases. The germline V gene encodes CDR1 MGHRA and CDR2 YSYEKL.

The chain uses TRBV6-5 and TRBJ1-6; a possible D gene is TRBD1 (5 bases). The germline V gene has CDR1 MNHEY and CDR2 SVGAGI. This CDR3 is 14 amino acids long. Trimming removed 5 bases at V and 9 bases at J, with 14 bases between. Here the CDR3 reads CASSPLTGGSPLHF. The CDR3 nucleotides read TGTGCCAGCAGTCCTCTAACGGGGGGTTCACCCCTCCACTTT.

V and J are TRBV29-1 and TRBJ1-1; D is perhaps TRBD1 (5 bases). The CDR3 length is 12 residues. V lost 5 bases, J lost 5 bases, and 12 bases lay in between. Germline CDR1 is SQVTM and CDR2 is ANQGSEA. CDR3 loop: CSVTRVGTEAFF. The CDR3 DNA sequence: TGCAGCGTTACCAGGGTAGGTACTGAAGCTTTCTTT.

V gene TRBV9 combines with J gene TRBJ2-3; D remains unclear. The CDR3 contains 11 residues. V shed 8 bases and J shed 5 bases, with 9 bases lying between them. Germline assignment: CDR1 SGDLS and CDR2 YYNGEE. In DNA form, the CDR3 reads TGTGCCAGTTCACTCCGAGATACGCAGTATTTT. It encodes CASSLRDTQYF.

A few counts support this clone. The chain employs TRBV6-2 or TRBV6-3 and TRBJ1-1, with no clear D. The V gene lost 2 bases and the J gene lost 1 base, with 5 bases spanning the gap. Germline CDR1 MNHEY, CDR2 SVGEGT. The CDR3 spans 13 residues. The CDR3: CASSYLWNTEAFF. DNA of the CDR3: TGTGCCAGCAGTTACCTGTGGAACACTGAAGCTTTCTTT.

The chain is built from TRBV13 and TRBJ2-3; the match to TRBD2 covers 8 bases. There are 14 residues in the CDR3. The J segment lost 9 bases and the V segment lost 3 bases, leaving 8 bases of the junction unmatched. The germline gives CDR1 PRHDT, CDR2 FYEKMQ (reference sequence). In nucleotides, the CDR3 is TGTGCCAGCAGCTTCCCCGGGGGGGTGGGGACGCAGTATTTT. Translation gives CASSFPGGVGTQYF.

The CDR3 DNA is TGTGCCAGCAGCCCCGAGGGGATGTTCGGTGAAAAACTGTTTTTT. Translated: CASSPEGMFGEKLFF. The chain links TRBV9 to TRBJ1-4; perhaps TRBD1 as D (5 bases). The CDR3 is made up of 15 amino acids. The germline V gene has CDR1 SGDLS and CDR2 YYNGEE. The ends were cut back, 4 bases at V and 7 bases at J, with 17 bases in the middle.

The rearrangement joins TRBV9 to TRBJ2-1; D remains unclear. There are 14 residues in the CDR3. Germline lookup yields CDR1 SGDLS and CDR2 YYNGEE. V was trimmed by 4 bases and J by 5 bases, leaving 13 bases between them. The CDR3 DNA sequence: TGTGCCAGCAGCCCCAGACATGGGGACAATGAGCAGTTCTTC. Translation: CASSPRHGDNEQFF.

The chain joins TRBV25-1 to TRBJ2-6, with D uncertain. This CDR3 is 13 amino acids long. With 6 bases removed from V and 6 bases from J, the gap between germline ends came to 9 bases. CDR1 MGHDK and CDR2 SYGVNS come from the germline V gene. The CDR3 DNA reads TGTGCCAGCAGGGGCCCTCTGGCCAACGTCCTGACTTTC. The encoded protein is CASRGPLANVLTF.